A selection of T cell receptor beta chains follows, all from one sample in a study of tumor and adjacent non-tumor tissue in lung cancer. One entry per CDR3 protein results from TCRdb running MiXCR on the multiplex PCR reads. Of more than 70,000 distinct CDR3 sequences in the sample, 61% were seen once. Sequenced sample: lung tumor tissue. The receptors were gathered from a man between 70 and 80 years old with non-small cell lung cancer. Each CDR3 is given with its conserved first and last residue. The D gene is left open where the match is weak. Clone size is shown for a subset of rows, as once, few, many or a class of expanded clone.

TRBJ2-5 . TRBV11-1 once TGTGCCAGCAGCGGAGTCGGACGGAGCCAGTACTTC CASSGVGRSQYF
TRBJ2-3 TRBD2 TRBV29-1 . TGCTGCGTCGAGGGGAGGGATGGGGCTACACAGTATTTT CCVEGRDGATQYF
TRBJ2-1 . TRBV4-1 . TGCGCCAGCAGCTTGACCGTCGGGAGCTTCTACAATGAGCAATTCTTC CASSLTVGSFYNEQFF
TRBJ2-3 TRBD2 TRBV18 . TGTGCCAGCTCACCACCAACTAGCGGGAGGACAGATACGCAGTATTTT CASSPPTSGRTDTQYF
TRBJ1-6 . TRBV11-2 . TGTGCCAGCAGCGACGGGAATTCACATCTCCACTTT CASSDGNSHLHF
TRBJ1-2 . TRBV4-1 once TGCACCAGCAGCCAAGGGATTCGGGGTGGTTACACCTTC CTSSQGIRGGYTF
TRBJ2-7 . TRBV11-1 . TGTGCCGGCAGCTTTGCTCCCCAGGTGATCGAGCAGTACTTC CAGSFAPQVIEQYF
TRBJ1-5 . TRBV10-3 . TGTGCCTCAAACCAGAGGGGAGGCAGCAATCAACCCCAGCATTTT CASNQRGGSNQPQHF
TRBJ1-2 . TRBV20-1 . TGCAGTGCGTGGGACATAAACCTGAATGGCTACACCTTC CSAWDINLNGYTF
TRBJ2-3 TRBD1 TRBV5-5 many TGTGCCAGCAGCAAGGGACAGCTGGCCACAGATACGCAGTATTTT CASSKGQLATDTQYF
TRBJ2-5 . TRBV11-2 medium-sized TGTGCCAGCAGCTGGGCGGGGGCCCGGGAGACCCAGTACTTC CASSWAGARETQYF
TRBJ1-2 . TRBV6-5 . TGTGCCAGCAGCCCCGAGCTTAGGGGGGATGGCTACACCTTC CASSPELRGDGYTF
TRBJ2-5 . TRBV4-2 . TGTGCCAGTAGCCTCGGGGAGCGAGAGACCAAGTACTTC CASSLGERETKYF
TRBJ2-7 . TRBV12-3/TRBV12-4 many TGTGCCAGCAGTTTAAGGTTTCCTCAACAAAAAGAGCCCTACGAGCAGTACTTC CASSLRFPQQKEPYEQYF
TRBJ1-4 . TRBV6-1 . TGTACCAGCATAAGGGGTCAAGATGAAAAACTGTTTTTT CTSIRGQDEKLFF
TRBJ2-7 TRBD1 TRBV11-2 once TGTGCCAGCAGCCCGGACAGGGAACGCGAGCAATACTTC CASSPDREREQYF
TRBJ2-5 . TRBV11-1 . TGTGCCAGCAGCCGGGGCGATTCACAAGAGACCCAGTACTTC CASSRGDSQETQYF
TRBJ2-1 . TRBV11-1 . TGTACCAGCAGCCCCGATGGCAGATACAGTGAGCAGTTCTTC CTSSPDGRYSEQFF
TRBJ1-4 . TRBV29-1 . TGCAGCGTTCGGCGGGTTGAAAAACTGTTTTTT CSVRRVEKLFF
TRBJ2-3 TRBD2 TRBV4-1 . TGCGCGAGCAGCCAAGGCCTAGCGGGGGATACGCGGTATTTT CASSQGLAGDTRYF
TRBJ2-3 TRBD1 TRBV11-2 . TGTGCCTGCAGCTCCCGTCGAGACGGCAGGGGGCTATACACAGATACGCAGTATTTT CACSSRRDGRGLYTDTQYF
TRBJ2-1 . TRBV15 . TGTGCCACCACCAGAGTCGATGAGCAGTTCTTC CATTRVDEQFF
TRBJ2-1 TRBD2 TRBV6-5 . TGTGCCAGCAGTTTAGGACTAGCCGTATACAATGAGCAGTTCTTC CASSLGLAVYNEQFF
TRBJ2-7 . TRBV11-1 . TGTGCCAGCAGCCCAGATCGAACCAGGAACTCCTACAAGCAGTACTTC CASSPDRTRNSYKQYF
TRBJ1-1 . TRBV5-1 . TGCGCCAGCAGGCCCTGGATTGCGAACACTGGAGCTTTGTTT CASRPWIANTGALF
TRBJ1-5 . TRBV28 . TGTGCCAGCAGTCCCTCCCCGAGGGAGGCGAATCAGCCCCAGCATTTT CASSPSPREANQPQHF
TRBJ2-7 TRBD1 TRBV12-3/TRBV12-4 . TGTGCCAGCAGCGCTGCACCGGGACAGGGGGCGTCCGAGCAGTACTTC CASSAAPGQGASEQYF
TRBJ2-2 . TRBV11-2 many TGTGCCAGCAGCCCTCCTCCCCTGAACACCGGGGAGCTGTTTTTT CASSPPPLNTGELFF
TRBJ2-6 . TRBV5-1 . TGCGCCAGCAGGCCTCACTACTCTGGGGCCAACGTCCTGACTTTC CASRPHYSGANVLTF
TRBJ1-1 TRBD1 TRBV7-9 . TGTACCAGCAGCCAGGGGGTCTTGATCACTGAAGCTTTCTTT CTSSQGVLITEAFF
TRBJ1-5 . TRBV10-2 once TGTGCCAGCAGCGAAGATCTCATTGGCAATCGGTCCCAGCATTTT CASSEDLIGNRSQHF
TRBJ1-2 . TRBV20-1 . TGCAGTCCTAGAAGGCAGGCCGGGAGCGGCTACACCTTC CSPRRQAGSGYTF
TRBJ2-1 TRBD2 TRBV25-1 few TGTGCCAGCAGTCCCCGGACTAGCGGGAGGCTCGCGAGCTCCTACAATGAGCAGTTCTTC CASSPRTSGRLASSYNEQFF